This record concerns one T cell receptor (beta chain) sequence. Its cognate antigen is unknown. ViraFEST assay sequencing came after antigen-specific CD4+ T cells were expanded with viral peptide pools. It was after approximately 10 days of culture that CD4+ T cells were isolated. Having tested negative for nucleocapsid antibodies, the vaccine recipients showed no prior SARS-CoV-2 infection. IL-2 at about 10 IU/ml and peptides at 7.5 to 10 ug/ml were added to cultured PBMC, fewer than 2.5 million per well. Looked up from germline, CDR1 is MNHEY and CDR2 is SVGAGI. This CDR3 spans 14 amino acids. V lost 7 bases and J 3 bases, leaving 16 bases between the germline ends. These data come from a study of vaccination effects on CD4 cells after COVID-19. Turning to the study itself: All study participants received two doses of BNT162b2 or mRNA-1273 vaccine.

General study points: Common cold coronaviruses were cross-recognized by only 1 of 255 vaccine-induced clones in healthy vaccinees. At late timepoints after vaccination, vaccine- and infection-induced clones shrank markedly.

TCRdb's copy holds only in-frame clones and misses some; the assay was immunoSEQ multiplex PCR. The table shows tens of thousands of clones, with about 80% occurring only once. The rearrangement uses TRBV6-5 and TRBJ2-7, with D perhaps TRBD2 (6 bases). This clonotype was obtained from a human donor who received a COVID-19 vaccine. Sequencing used CD4+ T cells from PBMCs cultured with HCoV-OC43 spike peptides, obtained before COVID-19 vaccination. Subset described: HCoV-OC43 spike overlapping peptide pool stimulation. In DNA, the CDR3 is TGTGCCAGCACCCTGGGGCAGGGAGGCTACGAGCAGTACTTC. Its translation: CASTLGQGGYEQYF.